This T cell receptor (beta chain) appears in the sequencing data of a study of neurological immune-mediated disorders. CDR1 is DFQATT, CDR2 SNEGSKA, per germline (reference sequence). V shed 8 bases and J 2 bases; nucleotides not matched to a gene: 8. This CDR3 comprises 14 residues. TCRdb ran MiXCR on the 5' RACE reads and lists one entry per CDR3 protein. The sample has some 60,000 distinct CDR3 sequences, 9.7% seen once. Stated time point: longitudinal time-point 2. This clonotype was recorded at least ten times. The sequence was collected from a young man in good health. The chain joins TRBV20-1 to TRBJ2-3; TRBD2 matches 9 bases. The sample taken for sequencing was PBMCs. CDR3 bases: TGCAGTCCAAAGCGGGAGGCCTACACAGATACGCAGTATTTT. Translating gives CSPKREAYTDTQYF.